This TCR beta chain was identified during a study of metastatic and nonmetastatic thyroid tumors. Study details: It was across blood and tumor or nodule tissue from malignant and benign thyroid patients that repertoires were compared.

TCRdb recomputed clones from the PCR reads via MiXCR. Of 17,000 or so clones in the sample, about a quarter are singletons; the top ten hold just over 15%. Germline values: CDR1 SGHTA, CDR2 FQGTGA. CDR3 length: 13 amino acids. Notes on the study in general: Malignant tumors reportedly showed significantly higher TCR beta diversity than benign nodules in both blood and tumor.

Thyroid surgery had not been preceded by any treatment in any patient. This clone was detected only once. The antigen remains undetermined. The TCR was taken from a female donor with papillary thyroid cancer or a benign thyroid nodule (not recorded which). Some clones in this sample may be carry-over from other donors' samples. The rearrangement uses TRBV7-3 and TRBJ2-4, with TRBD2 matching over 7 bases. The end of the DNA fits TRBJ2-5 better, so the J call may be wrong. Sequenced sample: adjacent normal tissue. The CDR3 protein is CASWGGREETQYF. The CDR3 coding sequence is TGTGCCAGCTGGGGGGGACGCGAAGAGACCCAGTACTTC.